Listed below are T cell receptor beta chains from one sample, sequenced in a study of regulatory and conventional T cells in RAG deficiency. This table comes from immunoSEQ multiplex PCR, and its TCRdb copy is limited to in-frame clones, with some not included. The table includes 6,000 to 7,000 clones, roughly four fifths detected once. The same specimen was also included in a second study, on regulatory T cells.

Sequenced: CD8+ T cells sorted from blood. These TCRs come from a human donor in good health. CDR3s include the opening cysteine and the closing phenylalanine or tryptophan. D genes are given only for firm matches. Only part of the rows carry a size: once, few, many, or a class if the clone is expanded.

V: TRBV9
D: TRBD2
size: once
J: TRBJ2-1
CDR3: CASSTSGGATDEQFF
DNA: TGTGCCAGCAGTACTAGCGGGGGGGCCACGGATGAGCAGTTCTTC

V: TRBV27
D: -
size: -
J: TRBJ2-7
CDR3: CASSLDPQGSGYEQYF
DNA: TGTGCCAGCAGTTTAGACCCCCAGGGGTCGGGGTACGAGCAGTACTTC

V: TRBV11-3
D: -
size: once
J: TRBJ1-5
CDR3: CASSLNRVRPLSQPQHF
DNA: TGTGCCAGCAGCTTAAATCGGGTTCGGCCCCTAAGTCAGCCCCAGCATTTT

V: TRBV7-2
D: TRBD1
size: few
J: TRBJ1-5
CDR3: CASRDRGQPQHF
DNA: TGTGCCAGCCGGGACAGGGGGCAGCCCCAGCATTTT

V: TRBV15
D: TRBD2
size: -
J: TRBJ2-1
CDR3: CATSDPGLAGYNEQFF
DNA: TGTGCCACCAGCGATCCCGGACTAGCGGGTTACAATGAGCAGTTCTTC

V: TRBV7-9
D: -
size: -
J: TRBJ1-3
CDR3: CASSFLQRSGNTIYF
DNA: TGTGCCAGCAGTTTCCTACAGCGCTCTGGAAACACCATATATTTT

V: TRBV14
D: -
size: -
J: TRBJ2-7
CDR3: CASSQGAGRRAYEQYF
DNA: TGTGCCAGCAGCCAAGGGGCGGGACGGAGAGCCTACGAGCAGTACTTC

V: TRBV6-5
D: -
size: -
J: TRBJ1-6
CDR3: CASSYDPGVVNSPLHF
DNA: TGTGCCAGCAGTTACGACCCCGGGGTAGTCAATTCACCCCTCCACTTT

V: TRBV5-6
D: TRBD1
size: -
J: TRBJ1-1
CDR3: CASRSGTGKSEAFF
DNA: TGTGCCAGCAGATCCGGGACAGGGAAGTCTGAAGCTTTCTTT

V: TRBV4-3
D: -
size: -
J: TRBJ1-6
CDR3: CASRGTASSYNSPLHF
DNA: TGCGCCAGCAGAGGGACCGCCAGCTCCTATAATTCACCCCTCCACTTT

V: TRBV2
D: -
size: -
J: TRBJ2-3
CDR3: CASSDPRQQYSTDTQYF
DNA: TGTGCCAGCAGTGATCCTAGGCAGCAGTATAGCACAGATACGCAGTATTTT

V: TRBV5-1
D: -
size: -
J: TRBJ2-3
CDR3: CASSLAGHTSTDTQYF
DNA: TGCGCCAGCAGCTTGGCCGGACATACTAGCACAGATACGCAGTATTTT

V: TRBV4-1
D: -
size: -
J: TRBJ2-5
CDR3: CASSQWQSQETQYF
DNA: TGCGCCAGCAGCCAATGGCAATCTCAAGAGACCCAGTACTTC

V: TRBV20-1
D: TRBD1
size: -
J: TRBJ1-1
CDR3: CSASGTGGLF
DNA: TGCAGTGCTAGTGGGACAGGGGGCCTCTTT

V: TRBV9
D: -
size: once
J: TRBJ2-7
CDR3: CASSATGVEGEQYF
DNA: TGTGCCAGCAGCGCGACAGGAGTTGAAGGAGAGCAGTACTTC

V: TRBV6-5
D: -
size: -
J: TRBJ2-3
CDR3: CASSYFSRPGDTQYF
DNA: TGTGCCAGCAGTTACTTTTCTCGGCCGGGGGATACGCAGTATTTT

V: TRBV6-5
D: -
size: -
J: TRBJ1-2
CDR3: CASSWAQGAGYTF
DNA: TGTGCCAGCAGTTGGGCCCAGGGAGCTGGCTACACCTTC

V: TRBV2
D: TRBD1
size: -
J: TRBJ2-7
CDR3: CASSEDRGYYEQYF
DNA: TGTGCCAGCAGTGAGGACAGGGGTTACTACGAGCAGTACTTC

V: TRBV5-4
D: -
size: -
J: TRBJ2-1
CDR3: CASSLSNEQFF
DNA: TGTGCCAGCAGCTTGAGCAATGAGCAGTTCTTC

V: TRBV6-1
D: -
size: -
J: TRBJ2-3
CDR3: CASSEYQGTDTQYF
DNA: TGTGCCAGCAGTGAATATCAGGGCACAGATACGCAGTATTTT

V: TRBV4-1
D: -
size: -
J: TRBJ1-6
CDR3: CASSQDLGLGSPLHF
DNA: TGCGCCAGCAGCCAAGATCTCGGCCTGGGGTCACCCCTCCACTTT

V: TRBV6-5
D: -
size: -
J: TRBJ1-2
CDR3: CASSYSGTGFNYGYTF
DNA: TGTGCCAGCAGTTACTCTGGCACGGGTTTTAACTATGGCTACACCTTC

V: TRBV6-5
D: -
size: -
J: TRBJ2-3
CDR3: CASSYSEGDTQYF
DNA: TGTGCCAGCAGTTACTCGGAGGGGGATACGCAGTATTTT

V: TRBV6-1
D: -
size: -
J: TRBJ2-7
CDR3: CASSPRGRTYEQYF
DNA: TGTGCCAGCAGTCCCCGGGGGAGAACCTACGAGCAGTACTTC

V: TRBV6-4
D: -
size: once
J: TRBJ2-3
CDR3: CASSEVAGTTDTQYF
DNA: TGTGCCAGCAGTGAAGTTGCGGGTACCACAGATACGCAGTATTTT